One and the same sample provided the 15 T cell receptor beta chains below, sequenced in a study of CXCR3-negative and CXCR3-positive naive CD8 T cells. The study made its TRB cDNA libraries by 5' RACE, adding UMI labels. TCRdb derives one entry per CDR3 protein from the 5' RACE reads, leaving out DNA. This sample's table reports about 120,000 distinct CDR3 sequences. Sequencing was carried out using naive CXCR3- CD8+ T cells from blood. Subset specified: CD45RO-CCR7+CD27+CD95- naive CD8+ T cells lacking CXCR3 (TNR3-). The receptor source for this set is a human donor in good health. Some clones in this sample may be carry-over from other donors' samples.

This rearrangement joins TRBV3-1 to TRBJ2-1; TCRdb selects TRBD2, and the lack of DNA leaves this call unchecked. CDR3 size: 16 residues. CDR1 LGHDT and CDR2 YNNKEL come from the germline V gene (reference sequence). CDR3 residues: CASSQVTSGGYNEQFF.

The chain couples TRBV28 to TRBJ2-3; TCRdb picks TRBD2, but there is no DNA to check that call. The V gene's germline CDR1 is MDHEN and CDR2 SYDVKM. CDR3 length equals 14 residues. Here the CDR3 reads CASMGVGYPDTQYF.

The J gene is TRBJ2-1, the V gene TRBV4-1. This CDR3 spans 14 amino acids. Germline V gives CDR1 MGHRA, CDR2 YSYEKL. This CDR3 is CASSQEGASNEQFF.

The J gene is TRBJ1-1, the V gene TRBV5-1; the TCRdb D gene call, TRBD1, has no DNA to confirm it. This CDR3 comprises 15 residues. Looked up from germline, CDR1 is SGHRS and CDR2 is YFSETQ. CDR3 amino acids: CASSLAGVGGTEAFF.

J is TRBJ2-7 and V is TRBV7-7; there is no DNA to check the TCRdb D call of TRBD1. This CDR3 comprises 13 residues. Germline lookup yields CDR1 SSHAT and CDR2 FNYEAQ (reference sequence). CDR3 loop: CASSWGDNYEQYF.

The chain uses TRBV19 and TRBJ2-7; checking the TCRdb D call of TRBD1 is not possible without DNA. Germline loops: CDR1 LNHDA, CDR2 SQIVND (reference sequence). The CDR3 runs 15 residues. CDR3 protein: CASSIGQGYSYEQYF.

The gene calls are TRBV3-1 and TRBJ1-1. Germline V gene lookup returns CDR1 LGHDT and CDR2 YNNKEL (reference sequence). This CDR3 has 13 amino acids. The CDR3 protein is CASSPDMNTEASF.

The chain combines TRBV15 with TRBJ2-1; TCRdb's assignment of TRBD2 cannot be checked, as there is no DNA. The CDR3 has 15 residues. Germline values: CDR1 LNHNV, CDR2 YYDKDF (reference sequence). This chain's CDR3 is CATSRGLAGGNEQFF.

The chain couples TRBV12-3 or TRBV12-4 to TRBJ2-6; absent DNA, TCRdb's TRBD2 call cannot be checked. The CDR3 loop spans 16 amino acids. CDR3 residues: CASSGGMSGGANVLTF.

The chain is built from TRBV12-3 or TRBV12-4 and TRBJ2-3. This CDR3 region has 15 residues. CDR3: CASSLTPYSTDTQYF.

This rearrangement joins TRBV28 to TRBJ2-1; checking the TCRdb D call of TRBD2 is not possible without DNA. Germline assignment: CDR1 MDHEN and CDR2 SYDVKM. This CDR3 spans 20 amino acids. The CDR3 sequence is CASSTRSVVAGFSSYNEQFF.

V is TRBV4-2 and J is TRBJ2-1; TCRdb indicates TRBD2, and absent DNA this call remains unverified. The CDR3 is made up of 16 amino acids. Germline V gene lookup returns CDR1 LGHNA and CDR2 YNFKEQ. The CDR3 protein is CASSPIAGGTYNEQFF.

The rearrangement uses TRBV11-2 and TRBJ1-2; the D call of TRBD1 rests on TCRdb alone, since no DNA is present to check it. The CDR3 extends over 15 amino acids. The germline V gene encodes CDR1 SGHAT and CDR2 FQNNGV. This CDR3 is CASSQDRSAGDGYTF.

The chain employs TRBV7-6 and TRBJ2-3; TCRdb lists TRBD2, though no DNA is available to test this call. Germline lookup yields CDR1 SGHVS and CDR2 FNYEAQ. The CDR3 length is 20 residues. The CDR3 sequence: CASSLAPLASGPPSTDTQYF.

This chain joins TRBV6-5 and TRBJ2-3; the D call of TRBD2 rests on TCRdb alone, since no DNA is present to check it. Per the germline V gene, CDR1 is MNHEY and CDR2 is SVGAGI. This CDR3 comprises 16 residues. The CDR3: CASSYRGTSGGDTQYF.